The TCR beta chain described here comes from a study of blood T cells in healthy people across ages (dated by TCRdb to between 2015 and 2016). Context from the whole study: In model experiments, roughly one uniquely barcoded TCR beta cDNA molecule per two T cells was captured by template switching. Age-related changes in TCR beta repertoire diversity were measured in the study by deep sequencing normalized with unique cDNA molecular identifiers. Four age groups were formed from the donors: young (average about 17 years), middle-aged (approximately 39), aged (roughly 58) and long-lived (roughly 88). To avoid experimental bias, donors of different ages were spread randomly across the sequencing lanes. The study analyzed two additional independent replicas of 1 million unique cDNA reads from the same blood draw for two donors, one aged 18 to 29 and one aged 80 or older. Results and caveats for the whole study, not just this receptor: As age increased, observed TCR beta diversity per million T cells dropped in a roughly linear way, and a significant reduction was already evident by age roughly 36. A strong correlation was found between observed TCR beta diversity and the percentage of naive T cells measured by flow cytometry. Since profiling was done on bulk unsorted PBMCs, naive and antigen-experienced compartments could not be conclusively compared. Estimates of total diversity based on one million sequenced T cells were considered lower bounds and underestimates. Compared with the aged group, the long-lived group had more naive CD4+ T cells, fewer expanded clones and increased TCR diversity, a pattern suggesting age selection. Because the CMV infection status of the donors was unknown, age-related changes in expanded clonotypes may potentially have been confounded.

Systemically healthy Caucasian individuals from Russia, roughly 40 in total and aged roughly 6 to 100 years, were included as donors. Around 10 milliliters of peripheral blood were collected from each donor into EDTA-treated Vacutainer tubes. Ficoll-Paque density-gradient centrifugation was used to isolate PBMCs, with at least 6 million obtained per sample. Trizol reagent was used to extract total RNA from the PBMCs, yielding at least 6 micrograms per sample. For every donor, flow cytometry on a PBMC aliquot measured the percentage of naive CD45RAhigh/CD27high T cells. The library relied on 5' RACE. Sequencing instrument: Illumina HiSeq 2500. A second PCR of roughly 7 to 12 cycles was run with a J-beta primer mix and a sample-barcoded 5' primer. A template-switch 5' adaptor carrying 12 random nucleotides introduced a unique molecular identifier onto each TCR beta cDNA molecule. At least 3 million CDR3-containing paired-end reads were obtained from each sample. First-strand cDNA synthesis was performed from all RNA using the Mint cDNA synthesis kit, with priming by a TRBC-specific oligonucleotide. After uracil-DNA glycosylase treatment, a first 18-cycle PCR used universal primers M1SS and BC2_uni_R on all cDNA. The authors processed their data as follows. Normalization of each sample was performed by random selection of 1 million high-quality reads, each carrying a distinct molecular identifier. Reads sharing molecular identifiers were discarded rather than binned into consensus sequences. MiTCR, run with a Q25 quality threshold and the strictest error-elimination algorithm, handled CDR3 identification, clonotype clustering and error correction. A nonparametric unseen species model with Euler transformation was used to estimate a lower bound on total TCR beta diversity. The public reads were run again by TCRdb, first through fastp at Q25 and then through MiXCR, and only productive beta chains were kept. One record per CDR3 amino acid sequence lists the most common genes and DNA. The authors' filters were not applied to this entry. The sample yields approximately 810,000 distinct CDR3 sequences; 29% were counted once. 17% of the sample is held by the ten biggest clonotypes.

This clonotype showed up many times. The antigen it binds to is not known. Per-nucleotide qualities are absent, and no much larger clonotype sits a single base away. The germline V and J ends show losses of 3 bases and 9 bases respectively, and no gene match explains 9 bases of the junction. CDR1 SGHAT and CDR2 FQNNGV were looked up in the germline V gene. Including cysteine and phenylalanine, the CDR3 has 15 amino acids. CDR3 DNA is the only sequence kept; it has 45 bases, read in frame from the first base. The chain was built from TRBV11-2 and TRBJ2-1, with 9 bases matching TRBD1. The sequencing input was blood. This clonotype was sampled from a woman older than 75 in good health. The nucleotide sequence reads TGTGCCAGCAGCTTGGGGGACAGGGACGTCGTTGAGCAGTTCTTC. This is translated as CASSLGDRDVVEQFF. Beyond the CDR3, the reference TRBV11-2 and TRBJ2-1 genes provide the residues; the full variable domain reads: EAGVAQSPRYKIIEKRQSVAFWCNPISGHATLYWYQQILGQGPKLLIQFQNNGVVDDSQLPKDRFSAERLKGVDSTLKIQPAKLEDSAVYLCASSLGDRDVVEQFFGPGTRLTVL.